This T cell receptor beta chain originates from a study of blood T cell repertoires in COVID-19. Turning to the study itself: The study drew acute and convalescent COVID-19 samples from the United States, Italy and Spain. Sources were T cells, B-cell-depleted T cells, or PBMCs; the material itself was cDNA or gDNA.

Original handling: Cell counts per sample came from amplifying reference gene primers. The repertoire was sequenced with immunoSEQ multiplex PCR; TCRdb's copy has only in-frame clones and lacks some. That table gives V, J and clone size, and the DNA gave D and trimming. The sample consists of approximately 400,000 clones, 70% to 85% of them appearing once. The clonotype originates from a human donor with acute or convalescent COVID-19. The donor label of this sample is uncertain. The sequencing input was peripheral blood.

CDR3 in amino acids: CASSLNTEAFF. The CDR3 DNA reads TGTGCCAGCAGCCTTAACACTGAAGCTTTCTTT. The rearrangement joins TRBV7-9 to TRBJ1-1; D not resolved. The CDR3 is made up of 11 amino acids. Deletions cut 5 bases from V and 2 bases from J, with 3 bases between. From germline, CDR1 is SEHNR and CDR2 FQNEAQ (reference sequence).